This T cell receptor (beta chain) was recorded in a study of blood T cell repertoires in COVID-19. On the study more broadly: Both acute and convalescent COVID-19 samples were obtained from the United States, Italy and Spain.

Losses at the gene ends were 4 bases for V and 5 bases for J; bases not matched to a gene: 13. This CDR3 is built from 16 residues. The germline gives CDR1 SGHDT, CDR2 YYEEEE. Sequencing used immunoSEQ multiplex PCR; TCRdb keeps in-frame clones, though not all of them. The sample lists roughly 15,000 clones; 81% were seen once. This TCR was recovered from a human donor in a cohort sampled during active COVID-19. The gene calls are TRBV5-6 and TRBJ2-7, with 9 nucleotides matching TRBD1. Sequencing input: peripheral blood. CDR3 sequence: CASSIYRDRALDEQYF. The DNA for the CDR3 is TGTGCCAGCAGCATATACCGGGACAGGGCCCTAGACGAGCAGTACTTC.